The rows below give T cell receptor beta chains drawn from one sample of a study of long-term antiretroviral therapy in people with HIV. Sequencing used immunoSEQ multiplex PCR; TCRdb keeps in-frame clones, though not all of them. The sample carries around 25,000 clones, 95% recorded once. This specimen consisted of unsorted PBMCs, obtained roughly 5 years after starting antiretroviral therapy. The origin of the receptors is a woman aged 45-65 years with HIV. Each CDR3 is given with its conserved first and last residue. Fields, in order: J gene, clone size, V gene, D gene, CDR3 DNA, CDR3 protein. The D gene is left open where the match is weak. Clone size is given for some rows only: seen once, a few or many times, or a class if the clone is expanded.

>TRBJ1-5|.|TRBV2|.
TGTGCCAGCAGTGAAGACTCCACCATTAGCAATCAGCCCCAGCATTTT
CASSEDSTISNQPQHF
>TRBJ1-4|.|TRBV2|.
TGTGCCAGCAGTGAAGGGGGGGCTGCTAATGAAAAACTGTTTTTT
CASSEGGAANEKLFF
>TRBJ2-3|.|TRBV6-4|.
TGTGCCAGCAGCGAAAATGGACATACGCAGTATTTT
CASSENGHTQYF
>TRBJ1-1|once|TRBV5-8|.
TGTGCCAGCAGCTTTCGGGTCACTGAAGCTTTCTTT
CASSFRVTEAFF
>TRBJ1-1|once|TRBV11-2|.
TGTGCCAGCAGCACATCTCCGGGACCAGACACTGAAGCTTTCTTT
CASSTSPGPDTEAFF
>TRBJ2-7|.|TRBV10-3|TRBD1
TGTGCCATCAGTGATGGGCGGGACAGGGGGAACGAGCAGTACTTC
CAISDGRDRGNEQYF
>TRBJ2-7|.|TRBV2|.
TGTGCCAGCGCTCGAGCCGAGTTTCGGGAGCAGTACTTC
CASARAEFREQYF
>TRBJ1-5|.|TRBV6-1|.
TGTGCCAGCAGTGAACAGGACCAGCCCCAGCATTTT
CASSEQDQPQHF
>TRBJ2-2|.|TRBV9|.
TGTGCCAGCAGCGTAGTTGGTAACACCGGGGAGCTGTTTTTT
CASSVVGNTGELFF
>TRBJ2-5|.|TRBV5-5|.
TGTGCCAGCAGCTTGGTACAGCCTTCCCAAGAGACCCAGTACTTC
CASSLVQPSQETQYF
>TRBJ1-1|.|TRBV21-1|.
TGTGCCAGCAGCAATTGGAGGGCGGATGAAGCTTTCTTT
CASSNWRADEAFF
>TRBJ2-7|medium-sized|TRBV7-6|.
TGTGCCAGCACCTCTGCGGGACAGCCCTACGAGCAGTACTTC
CASTSAGQPYEQYF
>TRBJ2-6|.|TRBV9|.
TGTGCCAGCAGCGTAGAGGGTAGCTCTGGGGCCAACGTCCTGACTTTC
CASSVEGSSGANVLTF
>TRBJ1-2|.|TRBV6-1|.
TGTGCCAGCAATTGGTCGGGGATTGATGGCTACACCTTC
CASNWSGIDGYTF
>TRBJ2-3|.|TRBV7-8|.
TGTGCCAGCAGCCCACAGGATACGCAGTATTTT
CASSPQDTQYF
>TRBJ1-3|once|TRBV5-1|.
TGCGCCAGCAGCCGGGAAAACACCATATATTTT
CASSRENTIYF
>TRBJ2-1|.|TRBV9|TRBD2
TGTGCCAGCAGCACTCGGACTAGCGGGAGGGCCACTGAGCAGTTCTTC
CASSTRTSGRATEQFF
>TRBJ2-3|.|TRBV9|TRBD2
TGTGCCAGCAGCGTGAGCGGGGCTAGCACAGATACGCAGTATTTT
CASSVSGASTDTQYF
>TRBJ1-1|.|TRBV6-5|.
TGTGCCAGCAGTTACGAGGCGGGGCGCACTGAAGCTTTCTTT
CASSYEAGRTEAFF
>TRBJ1-2|medium-sized|TRBV23-1|.
TGCGCCAGCAGTCAACGAGGGGTATGGGGCTACACCTTC
CASSQRGVWGYTF
>TRBJ2-3|.|TRBV6-5|TRBD2
TGTGCCAGCAGGCGGGGGACTTCCACAGATACGCAGTATTTT
CASRRGTSTDTQYF
>TRBJ2-7|.|TRBV4-1|.
TGCGCCAGCAGCCAAGATTGGGGAAACAGGGGGGGCTACGAGCAGTACTTC
CASSQDWGNRGGYEQYF
>TRBJ1-2|once|TRBV4-1|.
TGCGCCAGCAGCCAAGGACAGAACTATGGCTACACCTTC
CASSQGQNYGYTF
>TRBJ2-4|.|TRBV7-9|.
TGTGCCAGCACCCTGACGACGGCGGGCATTCAGTACTTC
CASTLTTAGIQYF
>TRBJ2-7|.|TRBV4-1|TRBD2
TGCGCCAGCAGCCAAGTTTCTAGCGGAACCTACGAGCAGTACTTC
CASSQVSSGTYEQYF
>TRBJ2-2|.|TRBV10-3|.
TGTGCCAGTCCAAATAGGGGCACCGGGGAGCTGTTTTTT
CASPNRGTGELFF
>TRBJ2-3|.|TRBV6-6|.
TGTGCCAGCAGTTACTCACTTGTCACAGATACGCAGTATTTT
CASSYSLVTDTQYF
>TRBJ2-7|.|TRBV11-1|TRBD1
TGTGCCAGCAGTAACACAGGGGCTACCTACGAGCAGTACTTC
CASSNTGATYEQYF
>TRBJ2-5|.|TRBV6-6|.
TGTGCCAGCAGTGCTAGCGACCAAGAGACCCAGTACTTC
CASSASDQETQYF
>TRBJ2-5|.|TRBV5-6|.
TGTGCCAGCAGCTTGGGACACCCCGAGACCCAGTACTTC
CASSLGHPETQYF
>TRBJ1-3|.|TRBV5-6|.
TGTGCCAGCAGTGACAGGCGAAGCTCTGGAAACACCATATATTTT
CASSDRRSSGNTIYF
>TRBJ2-7|.|TRBV29-1|.
TGCAGCGTTGAAGATCGACACTACTCCTACGAGCAGTACTTC
CSVEDRHYSYEQYF
>TRBJ2-1|once|TRBV7-2|TRBD2
TGTGCCAGCAGCTTAGCGCTGTCTGGACTAGCGGCCCTCAATGAGCAGTTCTTC
CASSLALSGLAALNEQFF
>TRBJ2-3|.|TRBV6-6|TRBD2
TGTGCCACCGGGACTAGCGGAACAGATACGCAGTATTTT
CATGTSGTDTQYF
>TRBJ2-7|few|TRBV6-1|.
TGTGCCAGCAGTGAAGCGGGAGGATCCTACGAGCAGTACTTC
CASSEAGGSYEQYF
>TRBJ2-7|.|TRBV5-1|.
TGCGCCAGCAGCTTGGCACAGGGTTCCTACGAGCAGTACTTC
CASSLAQGSYEQYF
>TRBJ1-1|.|TRBV4-2|TRBD1
TGTGCCAGCAGCCAAGATGGGACAGGGTTCACTGAAGCTTTCTTT
CASSQDGTGFTEAFF
>TRBJ1-5|.|TRBV6-1|TRBD1
TGTGCCAGCAGTGTTCTGGGACAGACAAACAATCAGCCCCAGCATTTT
CASSVLGQTNNQPQHF
>TRBJ2-5|.|TRBV5-4|TRBD2
TGTGCCAGCAGCTTGGCCTTCGGACTAGCAAGAGAGACCCAGTACTTC
CASSLAFGLARETQYF
>TRBJ1-2|.|TRBV27|TRBD1
TGTGCCAGCAGTTTTAAGGGGGCAAGTGGCTACACCTTC
CASSFKGASGYTF
>TRBJ2-1|.|TRBV5-1|TRBD2
TGCGCCAGCAGCCTTACTAGCGGGACGGTCCTTGAGCAGTTCTTC
CASSLTSGTVLEQFF
>TRBJ2-5|.|TRBV5-1|TRBD2
TGCGCCAGCAGCTTGAGGAGCGGGAGAGGGGAGGAGACCCAGTACTTC
CASSLRSGRGEETQYF
>TRBJ2-5|.|TRBV7-2|.
TGTGCCAGCAGCTTAATGGGGAATCAAGAGACCCAGTACTTC
CASSLMGNQETQYF
>TRBJ1-2|.|TRBV7-9|TRBD1
TGTGCCAGCAGCCCTGGACAGGGGGCTTATGGCTACACCTTC
CASSPGQGAYGYTF
>TRBJ2-5|once|TRBV2|.
TGTGCCAGCAGTGAAGCACAGACTATACTCCAAGAGACCCAGTACTTC
CASSEAQTILQETQYF
>TRBJ2-3|.|TRBV7-2|.
TGTGCCAGCAGCCCCTCCCGGGTGCATACCACAGATACGCAGTATTTT
CASSPSRVHTTDTQYF
>TRBJ2-3|.|TRBV5-1|TRBD1
TGCGCCAGCAGGAACCCTCCGGGACAGCTCACAGATACGCAGTATTTT
CASRNPPGQLTDTQYF
>TRBJ1-2|.|TRBV27|.
TGTGCCAGCACCCCGGACACCTATGGCTACACCTTC
CASTPDTYGYTF
>TRBJ2-7|.|TRBV6-5|TRBD1
TGTGCCAGCAGTACCGGGACAGGTACATACGAGCAGTACTTC
CASSTGTGTYEQYF
>TRBJ2-3|.|TRBV10-3|.
TGTGCCATCGAGGAGGCTGGCACAGATACGCAGTATTTT
CAIEEAGTDTQYF
>TRBJ2-1|.|TRBV6-6|.
TGTGCCAGCAGTTACTCCAGCCGGGACGCGTATGAGCAGTTCTTC
CASSYSSRDAYEQFF
>TRBJ1-2|.|TRBV5-6|.
TGTGCCAGCAGCTTGGCCGTGTATGGGGGTCGAACAGGTGGCTACACCTTC
CASSLAVYGGRTGGYTF
>TRBJ1-1|.|TRBV7-9|.
TGTGCCAGCAGCTTAGTAGCATTGAACACTGAAGCTTTCTTT
CASSLVALNTEAFF
>TRBJ2-1|.|TRBV5-4|TRBD1
TGTGCCAGCAGCCCCGGACAGGGGACCAGTCGTGAGCAGTTCTTC
CASSPGQGTSREQFF
>TRBJ2-1|.|TRBV5-4|.
TGTGCCAGCAGCCAAGGGGACCCCAATGAGCAGTTCTTC
CASSQGDPNEQFF
>TRBJ1-1|.|TRBV27|.
TGTGCCACCAAACGAGGCAGCGGGAACACTGAAGCTTTCTTT
CATKRGSGNTEAFF
>TRBJ2-7|.|TRBV10-3|.
TGTGCCATCAGCCCGAGCGTACAGAACTCCTACGAGCAGTACTTC
CAISPSVQNSYEQYF
>TRBJ2-2|.|TRBV27|.
TGTGCCAGCAGTTTTCCCAGGGTTAAGTCCGGGGAGCTGTTTTTT
CASSFPRVKSGELFF
>TRBJ2-5|.|TRBV5-1|.
TGCGCCAGCAGCTTGGAAAGGAAGGAGACCCAGTACTTC
CASSLERKETQYF